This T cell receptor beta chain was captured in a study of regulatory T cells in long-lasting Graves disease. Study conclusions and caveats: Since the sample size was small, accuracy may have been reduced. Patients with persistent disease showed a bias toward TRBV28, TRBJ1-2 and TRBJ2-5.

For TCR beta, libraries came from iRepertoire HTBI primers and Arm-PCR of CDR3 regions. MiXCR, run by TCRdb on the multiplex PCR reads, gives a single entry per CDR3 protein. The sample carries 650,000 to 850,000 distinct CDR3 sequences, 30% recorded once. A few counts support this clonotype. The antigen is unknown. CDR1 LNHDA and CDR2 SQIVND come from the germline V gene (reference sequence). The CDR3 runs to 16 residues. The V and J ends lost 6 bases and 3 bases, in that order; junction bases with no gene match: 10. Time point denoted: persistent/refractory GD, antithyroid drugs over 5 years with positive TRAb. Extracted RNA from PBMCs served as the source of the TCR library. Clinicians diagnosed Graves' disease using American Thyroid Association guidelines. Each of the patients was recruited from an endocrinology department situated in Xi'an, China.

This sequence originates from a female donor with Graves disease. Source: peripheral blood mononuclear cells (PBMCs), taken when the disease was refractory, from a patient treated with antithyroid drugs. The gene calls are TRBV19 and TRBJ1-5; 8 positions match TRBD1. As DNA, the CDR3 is TGTGCCAGTAGCAATACGGGACAGGTGTTCAATCAGCCCCAGCATTTT. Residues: CASSNTGQVFNQPQHF. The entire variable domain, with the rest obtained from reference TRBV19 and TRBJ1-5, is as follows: DGGITQSPKYLFRKEGQNVTLSCEQNLNHDAMYWYRQDPGQGLRLIYYSQIVNDFQKGDIAEGYSVSREKKESFPLTVTSAQKNPTAFYLCASSNTGQVFNQPQHFGDGTRLSIL.